Here is one TCR beta chain with its context. The data derive from a study of Ad26.COV2.S vaccination and SARS-CoV-2 variants. Study context: Ad26.COV2.S was injected intramuscularly once or twice, 56 days apart.

Method: immunoSEQ multiplex PCR; TCRdb's copy keeps in-frame clones and lacks some. Of under 400,000 clones listed, roughly 91% are singletons. Sample treatment: 15 to 20 received Ad26.COV2.S at low or high dose, single or two shots; about 5 received placebo; per-sample allocation not given. Samples came from day 63 after the first vaccine or placebo injection. V trimming: 0 bases; J trimming: 8 bases; junction bases outside the gene matches: 2. Per the germline V gene, CDR1 is ENHRY and CDR2 is SYGVKD. The CDR3 sequence is 15 residues long. This TCR was recovered from a person aged 18-60 years who received the Ad26.COV2.S COVID-19 vaccine or a placebo. The sample in question was peripheral blood, obtained in a trial of Ad26.COV2.S vaccine versus placebo. V usage is TRBV10-3 and J usage is TRBJ1-6; 9 nucleotides align to TRBD1. This CDR3 is CAISESGTGYSPLHF. The CDR3 DNA sequence: TGTGCCATCAGTGAGTCGGGGACAGGGTATTCACCCCTCCACTTT.